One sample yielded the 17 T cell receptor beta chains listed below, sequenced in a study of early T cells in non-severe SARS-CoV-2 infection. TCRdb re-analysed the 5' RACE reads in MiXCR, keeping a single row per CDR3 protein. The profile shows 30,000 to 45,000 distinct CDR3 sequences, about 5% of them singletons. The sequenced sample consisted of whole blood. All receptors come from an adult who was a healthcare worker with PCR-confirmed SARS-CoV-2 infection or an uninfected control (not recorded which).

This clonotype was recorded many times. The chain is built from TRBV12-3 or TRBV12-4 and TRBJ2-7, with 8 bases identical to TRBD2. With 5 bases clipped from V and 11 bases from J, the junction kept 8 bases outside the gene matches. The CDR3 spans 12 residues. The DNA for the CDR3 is TGTGCCAGCAGTGGGACTAGGCCTTGGAAGTACTTC. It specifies CASSGTRPWKYF.

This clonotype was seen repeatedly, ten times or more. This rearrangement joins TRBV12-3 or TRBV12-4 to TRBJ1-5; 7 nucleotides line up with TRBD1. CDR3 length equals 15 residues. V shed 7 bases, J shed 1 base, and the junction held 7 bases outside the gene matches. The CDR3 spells CASTDRADSNQPQHF. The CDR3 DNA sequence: TGTGCCAGCACCGACAGGGCGGACAGCAATCAGCCCCAGCATTTT.

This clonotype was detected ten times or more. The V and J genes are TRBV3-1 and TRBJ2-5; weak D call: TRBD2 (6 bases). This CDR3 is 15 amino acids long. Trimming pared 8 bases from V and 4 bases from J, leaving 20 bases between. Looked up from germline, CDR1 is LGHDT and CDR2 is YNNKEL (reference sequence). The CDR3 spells CASSGRGLARETQYF. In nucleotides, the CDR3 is TGTGCCAGCTCAGGGCGGGGATTAGCCAGAGAGACCCAGTACTTC.

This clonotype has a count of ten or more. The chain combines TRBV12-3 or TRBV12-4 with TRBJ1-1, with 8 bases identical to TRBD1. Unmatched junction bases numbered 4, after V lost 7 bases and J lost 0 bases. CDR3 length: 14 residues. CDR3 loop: CASTLGQVNTEAFF. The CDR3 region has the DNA TGTGCCAGCACTTTGGGACAGGTGAACACTGAAGCTTTCTTT.

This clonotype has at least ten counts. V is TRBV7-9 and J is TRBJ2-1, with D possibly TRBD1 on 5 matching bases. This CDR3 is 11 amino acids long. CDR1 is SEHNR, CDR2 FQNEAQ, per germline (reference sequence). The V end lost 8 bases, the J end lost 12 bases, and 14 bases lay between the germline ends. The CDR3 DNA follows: TGTGCCAGCGGCGACTCAGGGTGGCAGTTCTTC. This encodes CASGDSGWQFF.

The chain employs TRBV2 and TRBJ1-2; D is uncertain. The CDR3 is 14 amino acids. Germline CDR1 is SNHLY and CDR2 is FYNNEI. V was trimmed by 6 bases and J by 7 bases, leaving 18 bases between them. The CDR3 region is CASRIRYLGTGYTF. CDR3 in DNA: TGTGCCAGCAGAATCCGGTACTTAGGTACTGGCTACACCTTC.

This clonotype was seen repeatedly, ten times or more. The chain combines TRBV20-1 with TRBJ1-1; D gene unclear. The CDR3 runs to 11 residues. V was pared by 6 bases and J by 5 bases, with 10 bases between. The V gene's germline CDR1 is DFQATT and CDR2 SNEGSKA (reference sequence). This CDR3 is CSALRLTEAFF. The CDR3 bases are TGCAGTGCCCTAAGGTTAACTGAAGCTTTCTTT.

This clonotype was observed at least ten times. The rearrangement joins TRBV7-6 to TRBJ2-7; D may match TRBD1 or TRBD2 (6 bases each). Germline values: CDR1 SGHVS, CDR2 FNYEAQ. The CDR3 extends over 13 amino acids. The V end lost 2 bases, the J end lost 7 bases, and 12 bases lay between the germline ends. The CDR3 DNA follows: TGTGCCAGCAGCTTATACGGGGGCGATGAGCAGTACTTC. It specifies CASSLYGGDEQYF.

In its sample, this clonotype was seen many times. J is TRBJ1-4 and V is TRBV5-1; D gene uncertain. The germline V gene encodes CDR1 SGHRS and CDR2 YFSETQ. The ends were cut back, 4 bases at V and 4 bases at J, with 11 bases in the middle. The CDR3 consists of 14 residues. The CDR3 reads CASSPMGVNEKLFF. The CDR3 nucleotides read TGCGCCAGCAGCCCCATGGGAGTTAATGAAAAACTGTTTTTT.

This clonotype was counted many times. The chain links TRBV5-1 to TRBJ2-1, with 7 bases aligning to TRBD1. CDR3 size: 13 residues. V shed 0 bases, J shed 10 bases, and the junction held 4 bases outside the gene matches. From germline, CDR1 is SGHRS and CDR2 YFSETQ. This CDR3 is CASSLGQGGEQFF. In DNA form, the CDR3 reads TGCGCCAGCAGCTTGGGACAGGGCGGGGAGCAGTTCTTC.

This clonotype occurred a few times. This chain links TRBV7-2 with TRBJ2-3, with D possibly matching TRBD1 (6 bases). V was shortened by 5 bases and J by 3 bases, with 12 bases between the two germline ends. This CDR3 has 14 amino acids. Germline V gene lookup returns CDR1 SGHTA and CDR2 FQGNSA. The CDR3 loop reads CASSLRQVTDTQYF. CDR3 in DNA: TGTGCCAGCAGCCTCAGACAGGTTACAGATACGCAGTATTTT.

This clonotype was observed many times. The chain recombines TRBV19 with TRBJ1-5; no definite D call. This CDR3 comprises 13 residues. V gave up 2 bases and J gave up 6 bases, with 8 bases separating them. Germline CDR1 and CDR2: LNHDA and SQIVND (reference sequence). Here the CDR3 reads CASSIQDPQPQHF. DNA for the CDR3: TGTGCCAGTAGTATACAGGACCCTCAGCCCCAGCATTTT.

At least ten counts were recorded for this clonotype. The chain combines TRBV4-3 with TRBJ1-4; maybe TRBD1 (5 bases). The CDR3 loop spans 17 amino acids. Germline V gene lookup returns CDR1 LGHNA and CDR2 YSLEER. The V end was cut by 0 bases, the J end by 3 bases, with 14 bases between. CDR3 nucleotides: TGCGCCAGCAGCCAAGATCCAGGGTATAGTGCTAATGAAAAACTGTTTTTT. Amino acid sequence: CASSQDPGYSANEKLFF.

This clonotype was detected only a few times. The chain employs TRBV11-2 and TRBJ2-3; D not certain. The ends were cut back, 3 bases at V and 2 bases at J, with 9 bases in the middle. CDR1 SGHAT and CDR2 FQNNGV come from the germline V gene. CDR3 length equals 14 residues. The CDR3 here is CASSFGFPTDTQYF. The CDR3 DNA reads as TGTGCCAGCAGCTTTGGCTTTCCCACAGATACGCAGTATTTT.

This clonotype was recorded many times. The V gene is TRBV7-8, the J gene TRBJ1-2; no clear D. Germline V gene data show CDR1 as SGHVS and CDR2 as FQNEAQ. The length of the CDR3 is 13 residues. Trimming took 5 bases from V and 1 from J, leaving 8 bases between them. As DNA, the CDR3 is TGTGCCAGCAGCCCCCGCAGTAACTATGGCTACACCTTC. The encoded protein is CASSPRSNYGYTF.

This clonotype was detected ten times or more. The CDR3, as DNA: TGTGCCAGCAGCTTATCAGGGAGTGGGTCCTACAATGAGCAGTTCTTC. Translation gives CASSLSGSGSYNEQFF. The chain couples TRBV7-3 to TRBJ2-1; D tentatively reads TRBD1 or TRBD2 (5 bases each). The CDR3 spans 16 residues. In germline, CDR1 is SGHTA, CDR2 FQGTGA. V dropped 2 bases and J dropped 1 base, with 12 bases sitting between them.

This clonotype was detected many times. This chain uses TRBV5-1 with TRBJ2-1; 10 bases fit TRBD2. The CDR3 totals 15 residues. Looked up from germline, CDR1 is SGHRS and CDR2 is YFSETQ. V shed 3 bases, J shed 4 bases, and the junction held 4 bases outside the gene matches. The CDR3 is CASSYTSGTYNEQFF. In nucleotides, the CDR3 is TGCGCCAGCAGCTACACTAGCGGGACATACAATGAGCAGTTCTTC.